This record covers a single TCR beta chain. This sample was taken from a study of cytomegalovirus exposure and HLA in healthy donors. Germline CDR1 and CDR2: SGHTA and FQGNSA. The CDR3 loop spans 14 amino acids. V lost 2 bases, J lost 3 bases, and 9 bases lay in between. PCR was performed using 60 Vbeta and 13 Jbeta primers. Sequencing was performed with immunoSEQ multiplex PCR; in TCRdb, only in-frame clones are kept and a portion is missing. The table has fewer than 50,000 clones, 66% seen once. This receptor was obtained from a man between 50 and 59 years old in good health and CMV-seropositive. J is TRBJ2-3 and V is TRBV7-2; no definite D call. What was sequenced was PBMCs. For the CDR3, the DNA is TGTGCCAGCAGCTTAAGAAGGAGTACAGATACGCAGTATTTT. Translation: CASSLRRSTDTQYF.